This passage covers 21 T cell receptor beta chains from one sample sequenced in a study of persistence of HIV-infected CD4 T cells. The immunoSEQ assay was version 4, run in survey mode. Assay used: immunoSEQ multiplex PCR; TCRdb lists only in-frame clones, some missing. This sample has about 45,000 clones, with around 90% found just once. Nonspecific anti-CD3/anti-CD28 bead stimulation represents the broad CD4+ T cell repertoire. Sorting of responding CD4+ T cells relied on upregulated CD40 ligand together with CD69. These receptors' antigens are unknown. Sequencing used CD4+ T cells sorted from PBMCs after roughly 18-hour stimulation, obtained from a patient who received antiretroviral therapy. Receptor source: an adult woman with HIV who was CMV-seropositive.

V gene TRBV2 combines with J gene TRBJ2-7; 10 nucleotides line up with TRBD1. Germline V CDR1 and CDR2: SNHLY, FYNNEI. The V segment lost 8 bases and the J segment 2 bases; nucleotides outside the gene matches: 6. This CDR3 has 14 residues. The CDR3 loop reads CASRPGTGAYEQYF. The CDR3 DNA reads as TGTGCCAGCCGGCCCGGGACAGGGGCCTACGAGCAGTACTTC.

This rearrangement joins TRBV27 to TRBJ2-7, with D possibly matching TRBD1 (5 bases). Germline V gene sequence: CDR1 MNHEY, CDR2 SMNVEV (reference sequence). V lost 2 bases and J 4 bases, leaving 9 bases between the germline ends. This CDR3 spans 13 amino acids. The CDR3 loop is CASSLTGFYEQYF. CDR3 nucleotide sequence: TGTGCCAGCAGTTTAACAGGATTTTACGAGCAGTACTTC.

CDR3 loop: CASSIGGGQPQHF. The CDR3 coding sequence is TGTGCCAGTAGTATAGGGGGCGGACAGCCCCAGCATTTT. The chain joins TRBV19 to TRBJ1-5; D is possibly TRBD1 (5 bases). Germline V gene sequence: CDR1 LNHDA, CDR2 SQIVND (reference sequence). The CDR3 loop spans 13 amino acids. The V end was cut by 1 base, the J end by 7 bases, with 8 bases between. Filled out from reference TRBV19 and TRBJ1-5, the complete variable domain reads DGGITQSPKYLFRKEGQNVTLSCEQNLNHDAMYWYRQDPGQGLRLIYYSQIVNDFQKGDIAEGYSVSREKKESFPLTVTSAQKNPTAFYLCASSIGGGQPQHFGDGTRLSIL.

The table lists this clone with a few counts. V usage is TRBV6-5 and J usage is TRBJ2-1, with 7 nucleotides matching TRBD1. The CDR3 has 13 amino acids. Germline loops: CDR1 MNHEY, CDR2 SVGAGI. The trim removed 4 bases at V and 9 bases at J, leaving 6 bases unmatched. The CDR3 sequence: CASSWDSRSEQFF. The CDR3 DNA reads as TGTGCCAGCAGTTGGGACAGCCGGTCTGAGCAGTTCTTC.

This rearrangement joins TRBV11-2 to TRBJ2-2, with a possible D match to TRBD1 (5 bases). Germline loops: CDR1 SGHAT, CDR2 FQNNGV. The CDR3 extends over 16 amino acids. V shed 4 bases and J shed 6 bases, with 18 bases lying between them. CDR3 residues: CASSSRAPRGPGELFF. CDR3 coding DNA: TGTGCCAGCAGCTCCAGGGCCCCGCGAGGTCCCGGGGAGCTGTTTTTT.

The V call is TRBV12-5, the J call TRBJ2-1; perhaps TRBD2 as D (5 bases). The CDR3 is made up of 14 amino acids. V lost 4 bases and J lost 0, with 7 bases in between. The V gene's germline CDR1 is LGHNT and CDR2 FRNRAP. CDR3 nucleotide sequence: TGTGCTAGTGGTTCCCGGGACTCCTACAATGAGCAGTTCTTC. Translating it yields CASGSRDSYNEQFF.

This chain connects TRBV30 to TRBJ2-3, with a tentative D call TRBD1 (6 bases). This CDR3 spans 17 amino acids. Between the trimmed V and J ends, which lost 2 bases and 10 bases, there was a span of 28 bases. CDR1 and CDR2 from the germline V gene are GTSNPN and SVGIG (reference sequence). The CDR3 DNA follows: TGTGCCTGGAGTCGCAACACCGGGACATCGGAGGTGGGCGCGCAGTATTTT. Protein product: CAWSRNTGTSEVGAQYF.

This sequence joins TRBV3-1 (or the pseudogene TRBV3-2) and TRBJ1-4, with 7 nucleotides matching TRBD1. Germline loops: CDR1 LGHDT, CDR2 YNNKEL (reference sequence). Losses at the gene ends were 0 bases for V and 3 bases for J; bases not matched to a gene: 7. There are 17 residues in the CDR3. This CDR3 reads CASSQDLRGLANEKLFF. The CDR3 coding sequence is TGTGCCAGCAGCCAAGATTTGAGGGGGCTGGCTAATGAAAAACTGTTTTTT.

V and J are TRBV4-3 and TRBJ2-5; no clear D gene. CDR3 size: 17 residues. Germline CDR1 reads LGHNA; CDR2 reads YSLEER. The germline V and J ends were trimmed by 4 bases and 2 bases, with 20 bases remaining between them. In DNA form, the CDR3 reads TGCGCCAGCAGCCCCACATTGATTGAGACTCCTCAAGAGACCCAGTACTTC. As protein: CASSPTLIETPQETQYF.

CDR3 loop: CASSYSMQGRTYEQYF. The CDR3 DNA sequence: TGTGCCAGCAGTTACTCGATGCAGGGCCGTACCTACGAGCAGTACTTC. This sequence joins TRBV6-5 and TRBJ2-7, with D possibly being TRBD1 (5 bases). CDR1 and CDR2 (germline): MNHEY, SVGAGI. V was trimmed by 0 bases and J by 2 bases, leaving 14 bases between them. The CDR3 has 16 amino acids.

The V and J genes are TRBV6-5 and TRBJ1-1; 11 bases fit TRBD1. The CDR3 consists of 16 residues. The V and J ends lost 1 base and 3 bases, in that order; junction bases with no gene match: 4. Germline CDR1 is MNHEY and CDR2 is SVGAGI. CDR3 loop: CASSYYRTGGHTEAFF. CDR3 nucleotide sequence: TGTGCCAGCAGTTACTACAGGACAGGGGGCCACACTGAAGCTTTCTTT.

CDR3 DNA sequence: TGTGCCAGCAGTTCCAGGGGAGGAGCGAGCACAGATACGCAGTATTTT. It translates to CASSSRGGASTDTQYF. The V gene is TRBV27, the J gene TRBJ2-3; D tentatively reads TRBD1 or TRBD2 (6 bases each). Germline CDR1 MNHEY, CDR2 SMNVEV (reference sequence). The ends were cut back, 4 bases at V and 0 bases at J, with 14 bases in the middle. The CDR3 runs to 16 residues.

The rearrangement uses TRBV7-3 and TRBJ1-6; the match to TRBD1 covers 7 bases. Trimming at V came to 2 bases and at J to 3 bases, leaving 1 base not matched to a gene. There are 15 residues in the CDR3. Looked up from germline, CDR1 is SGHTA and CDR2 is FQGTGA. The CDR3 spells CASSLRQGYNSPLHF. CDR3 DNA sequence: TGTGCCAGCAGCTTACGACAGGGCTATAATTCACCCCTCCACTTT.

The chain joins TRBV3-1 (or the pseudogene TRBV3-2) to TRBJ2-2, with D unclear. The V end lost 6 bases, the J end lost 6 bases, and 8 bases lay between the germline ends. This CDR3 comprises 12 residues. The germline gives CDR1 LGHDT, CDR2 YNNKEL (reference sequence). CDR3 residues: CASSFTPGELFF. The CDR3 DNA reads TGTGCCAGCAGTTTTACCCCCGGGGAGCTGTTTTTT.

The gene calls are TRBV5-1 and TRBJ1-2, with 9 bases identical to TRBD1. V trimming: 4 bases; J trimming: 5 bases; junction bases outside the gene matches: 6. This CDR3 is 14 amino acids long. Looked up from germline, CDR1 is SGHRS and CDR2 is YFSETQ. CDR3 in DNA: TGCGCCAGCAGCGTCTCCGGGACAGGGTATGGCTACACCTTC. Translated: CASSVSGTGYGYTF.

The chain couples TRBV19 to TRBJ1-6; D is undetermined. The CDR3 runs to 14 residues. V was shortened by 5 bases and J by 8 bases, with 13 bases between the two germline ends. Germline-derived CDR1 and CDR2 are LNHDA and SQIVND (reference sequence). CDR3 nucleotide sequence: TGTGCCAGTAGTCCAACAGCAGTATATTCACCCCTCCACTTT. Translated, it gives CASSPTAVYSPLHF.

The V and J genes are TRBV28 and TRBJ1-5; D call uncertain. Trimming stripped 6 bases from V and 2 bases from J, with 17 bases between. Germline values: CDR1 MDHEN, CDR2 SYDVKM. This CDR3 is 16 amino acids long. Written as DNA, the CDR3 is TGTGCCAGCAGAGTTCGGTTCGGTCAGGGCAATCAGCCCCAGCATTTT. Translated: CASRVRFGQGNQPQHF.

V is TRBV5-5 and J is TRBJ1-5, with a possible D match to TRBD1 (6 bases). Trimming took off 4 bases at V and 6 bases at J, with 20 bases between the two ends. Germline V CDR1 and CDR2: SGHKS, YYEKEE (reference sequence). CDR3 length: 16 amino acids. The CDR3 nucleotides read TGTGCCAGCAGCCAGGGGCCAGGACCACAAGGTCAGCCCCAGCATTTT. As protein: CASSQGPGPQGQPQHF.

V gene TRBV21-1 combines with J gene TRBJ1-1. TRBV21-1 has pseudogene status. This CDR3 spans 17 amino acids. This chain's CDR3 is CASSKKWGEHSNTEAFF. In nucleotides, the CDR3 is TGTGCCAGCAGCAAAAAGTGGGGGGAACACTCGAACACTGAAGCTTTCTTT.

The V and J genes are TRBV18 and TRBJ1-1, with D maybe TRBD1 (6 bases). Trimming took off 3 bases at V and 0 bases at J, with 11 bases between the two ends. Germline V gene lookup returns CDR1 KGHSH and CDR2 LQKENI. The CDR3 totals 15 residues. The CDR3 DNA sequence: TGTGCCAGCTCACCCTGGACAGCCTTGAACACTGAAGCTTTCTTT. Translation gives CASSPWTALNTEAFF. The variable domain in full, completed from reference TRBV18 and TRBJ1-1, reads NAGVMQNPRHLVRRRGQEARLRCSPMKGHSHVYWYRQLPEEGLKFMVYLQKENIIDESGMPKERFSAEFPKEGPSILRIQQVVRGDSAAYFCASSPWTALNTEAFFGQGTRLTVV.

V and J are TRBV5-4 and TRBJ2-1, with D perhaps being TRBD1 or TRBD2 (5 bases each). V lost 4 bases and J 5 bases, leaving 13 bases between the germline ends. This CDR3 spans 14 amino acids. Germline CDR1 and CDR2: SGHNT and YYREEE (reference sequence). CDR3 amino acids: CASSPRDHNNEQFF. Written as DNA, the CDR3 is TGTGCCAGCAGCCCCCGGGACCATAACAATGAGCAGTTCTTC.